The 9 T cell receptor beta chains below were found in one sample sequenced in a study of T cell repertoires in cytomegalovirus infection. TCRdb redid the calling of the reads with MiXCR, one entry per CDR3 protein. The sample consists of around 130,000 distinct CDR3 sequences, roughly 9% of them appearing once. The sample taken for sequencing was PBMCs. The receptors here all came from a human donor in good health (CMV status not recorded). Some clones in this sample may be carry-over from other donors' samples.

This clonotype has at least ten counts. The chain joins TRBV7-8 to TRBJ2-7; 13 bases fit TRBD2. CDR3 length: 17 amino acids. V lost 1 base, J lost 0 bases, and 3 bases stayed unmatched. In germline, CDR1 is SGHVS, CDR2 FQNEAQ. CDR3 sequence reads: CASSLGRTSGGSYEQYF. The DNA of the CDR3 is TGTGCCAGCAGCTTAGGGCGGACTAGCGGGGGCTCCTACGAGCAGTACTTC.

The sample holds a few counts of this clonotype. This chain connects TRBV15 to TRBJ2-7, with D maybe TRBD1 (6 bases). This CDR3 contains 13 residues. CDR1 and CDR2 from the germline V gene are LNHNV and YYDKDF (reference sequence). V was cut by 8 bases and J by 0 bases, with 11 bases left in between. Here the CDR3 DNA reads TGTGCCACCCGGGACACCGACTCCTACGAGCAGTACTTC. Translation gives CATRDTDSYEQYF.

This clonotype occurred many times. V and J are TRBV2 and TRBJ1-2; D is ambiguous. This CDR3 comprises 13 residues. The ends were cut back, 4 bases at V and 2 bases at J, with 8 bases in the middle. CDR1 is SNHLY and CDR2 is FYNNEI in the germline V gene. CDR3 region: CASSAGRNYGYTF. The CDR3, as DNA: TGTGCCAGCAGTGCCGGCAGGAACTATGGCTACACCTTC.

The chain joins TRBV15 to TRBJ1-1; maybe TRBD1 (5 bases). V gave up 4 bases and J gave up 2 bases, with 8 bases separating them. Germline assignment: CDR1 LNHNV and CDR2 YYDKDF (reference sequence). This CDR3 is built from 13 residues. The CDR3 coding sequence is TGTGCCACCAGCAAAGGGGACAACACTGAAGCTTTCTTT. Its translation is CATSKGDNTEAFF.

This clonotype has at least ten counts. This chain links TRBV12-3 or TRBV12-4 with TRBJ1-6, with D unclear. The V end lost 5 bases, the J end lost 6 bases, and 5 bases lay between the germline ends. The CDR3 spans 12 residues. CDR3 nucleotide sequence: TGTGCCAGCAGTGGCCTTAATTCACCCCTCCACTTT. Translated, it gives CASSGLNSPLHF.

This clonotype was counted a few times. This chain connects TRBV20-1 to TRBJ1-5; no clear D. The V gene's germline CDR1 is DFQATT and CDR2 SNEGSKA (reference sequence). V lost 6 bases, J lost 2 bases, and 11 bases lay in between. The CDR3 covers 13 residues. CDR3 bases: TGCAGTGCAGTAATCCCTGGCAATCAGCCCCAGCATTTT. Its translation: CSAVIPGNQPQHF.

There are many counts of this clonotype. The CDR3: CASSGLAGSNEQFF. CDR3 in DNA: TGTGCCAGCAGTGGCCTAGCGGGTAGCAATGAGCAGTTCTTC. J is TRBJ2-1 and V is TRBV2; 8 bases align to TRBD2. V lost 4 bases to trimming and J lost 6 bases; unmatched junction nucleotides: 5. Per germline, CDR1 SNHLY and CDR2 FYNNEI. This CDR3 is built from 14 residues.

This clonotype was found many times. The chain links TRBV7-8 to TRBJ2-5; D gene ambiguous. V lost 6 bases and J lost 0, with 11 bases in between. CDR1 SGHVS and CDR2 FQNEAQ come from the germline V gene. This CDR3 has 14 residues. The CDR3 coding sequence is TGTGCCAGCAGGTCGACACTATACCAAGAGACCCAGTACTTC. Translating gives CASRSTLYQETQYF.

The genes are TRBV18 and TRBJ1-3, with 10 positions matching TRBD1. V trimming: 1 base; J trimming: 2 bases; junction bases outside the gene matches: 5. The CDR3 loop spans 17 amino acids. The germline gives CDR1 KGHSH, CDR2 LQKENI. The DNA of the CDR3 is TGTGCCAGCTCACCACTAGGCGACAGGGGGCCTGGAAACACCATATATTTT. Translated, it gives CASSPLGDRGPGNTIYF.